This T cell receptor beta chain was retrieved from a study of memory CD4+ T cells and cytomegalovirus serostatus. Study-wide points: Suggested: most of the CMV-linked TCR signature lies in CD4+ memory cells. Repertoires predicted CMV serostatus with median bootstrapped AUC of roughly 0.96.

Trimming took off 7 bases at V and 0 bases at J, with 16 bases between the two ends. Germline lookup yields CDR1 MDHEN and CDR2 SYDVKM. The CDR3 runs 16 residues. Remarks on this clone: As yet, its antigen is unknown.

Here immunoSEQ multiplex PCR was the method, and the copy in TCRdb shows in-frame clones only, minus some. The sample shows fewer than 75,000 clones, around 80% of them seen only once. The sort gate was single viable CD3+CD4+CD8-CD45RO+ cells for memory CD4+ T cells. The receptor comes from an adult in good health and CMV-seronegative. The rearrangement links TRBV28 to TRBJ2-1; a weak D match, TRBD2 (5 bases). The sample comprised memory CD4+ T cells from blood. The CDR3 is CASTSLSGISYNEQFF. The DNA of the CDR3 is TGTGCCAGCACCTCCCTCTCGGGAATCTCCTACAATGAGCAGTTCTTC.